This record looks at one T cell receptor (beta chain) sequence and its context. Germline V CDR1 and CDR2: SEHNR, FQNEAQ (reference sequence). Trimming at V came to 10 bases and at J to 0 bases, leaving 15 bases not matched to a gene. The CDR3 covers 17 residues. These data come from a study of control samples from healthy donors and cancer patients. Profiling relied on immunoSEQ multiplex PCR, and the TCRdb table lists in-frame clones only, not all of them. The repertoire consists of 60,000 or so clones, with roughly 95% occurring once and the leading ten covering approximately 0.99%. The chain carries TRBV7-9 and TRBJ2-1; 7 bases agree with TRBD2. Sequencing was done on a sample of blood. The TCR originated in a woman aged 18-35 years in good health. The CDR3 loop is CAIPHDSGLSSYNEQFF. CDR3 coding DNA: TGTGCCATCCCCCATGATAGCGGGTTGAGCTCCTACAATGAGCAGTTCTTC.